A single T cell receptor beta chain is shown here with its context. This sample was taken from a study of cytotoxic CD8 clonotypes in ibrutinib-treated CLL. Generated by immunoSEQ multiplex PCR, the TCRdb table keeps only in-frame clones and is missing some. The sample comprises about 89,000 clones, around 73% of which are singletons, and less than 35% rests with the top ten. This CDR3 comprises 15 residues. The V gene's germline CDR1 is SGHRS and CDR2 YFSETQ. The V gene lost 8 bases and the J gene lost 9 bases, with 25 bases spanning the gap. This receptor was obtained from a human donor with chronic lymphocytic leukemia. The sample consisted of PBMCs, taken after 12 months of ibrutinib treatment. The chain combines TRBV5-1 with TRBJ2-3; a weak D match, TRBD2 (7 bases). Written as DNA, the CDR3 is TGCGCCAGTGGAGGACTAGGGGGGCCCCTAGAAACGCAGTATTTT. Amino acid sequence: CASGGLGGPLETQYF.